One TCR beta chain is described in this entry. Its antigen is currently not known. Qualities for individual bases were not recorded, and no much larger clone is one base off. These data come from a study of PD-1 blockade in classical Hodgkin lymphoma (dated by TCRdb to 2019 to 2021). Describing the broader study: Nivolumab dosing was 3 mg/kg intravenously every 2 weeks, continuing until either disease progression or unacceptable toxicity. A peripheral blood immune signature of response to PD-1 blockade in classical Hodgkin lymphoma was defined using TCR beta sequencing and CyTOF. Here is what the overall study found, with its caveats: Trial patients achieving complete response had baseline diversity similar to newly diagnosed patients, whereas partial responders and progressors had significantly lower diversity. By C4D1, a significant rise was seen in CD4+ TCR diversity but not in CD8+ TCR diversity (p=0.0027 vs p=0.16), and the rise was most apparent among complete responders (p=0.02). The study was limited to a single clinical trial cohort, and causes of repertoire differences, possibly disease activity or prior therapy, remained undefined. Lower diversity was observed in patients in whom nivolumab was started less than 1 year after ASCT, and these patients were excluded from later analyses so that confounding by immune reconstitution would be avoided. Newly diagnosed patients were reported to have lower baseline TCR diversity than healthy donors, and relapsed/refractory patients were reported to have lower baseline TCR diversity still.

The Qiagen DNeasy kit was used to extract genomic DNA from unsorted PBMCs and from the negatively selected CD4+ and CD8+ fractions. Using primers that anneal to V and J segments, immunoSEQ multiplex PCR amplified the TCR beta CDR3 regions. Amplification bias was minimized using a synthetic immune receptor repertoire, and residual bias was removed computationally after sequencing. Per the original workflow: Custom Python scripts were used to quantify repertoire diversity as the Shannon entropy index. Unsorted, CD4+ and CD8+ repertoires were analyzed separately, except for combined analyses in which CD4+ and CD8+ sequences were merged in silico. A clone counted as expanded when the clone's frequency after treatment rose at least 2-fold relative to C1D1, and clones undetected at baseline were given a pseudocount of 0.5. Singleton clones were defined as clones with 0 or 1 copy at C1D1, and non-singleton clones were defined as clones with 2 or more copies. Clones expanded in unsorted samples were labelled as CD4+, CD8+ or unknown by matching protein sequences in sorted samples from the same patient. Diversity changes from C1D1 to C4D1 were tested in paired samples using Wilcoxon tests. Entries here come from immuneACCESS through TCRdb and include only in-frame sequences with V and J called. Some clones fail to appear in such tables; in the studies checked, an unresolved V gene covers under half of the shortfall, and the cause of the remainder is unknown. For V, J and clone size, that table is used; D and trimming come from the DNA. In this sample the table shows some 100,000 clones, 80% to 95% of which occur a single time. Less than 3.5% of the sample belongs to the ten largest clones.

From cysteine to phenylalanine, the CDR3 is 15 amino acids long. Just CDR3 DNA is preserved here, 45 bases in frame from base 1. V lost 0 bases and J lost 1 base; the stretch between them is 10 bases long. For CDR1 and CDR2, the germline V gene lists SGHDN and FVKESK. In light of the paper, this sample's time point label describes: cycle 1 day 1 (C1D1), immediately before nivolumab initiation. Every trial patient had relapsed after autologous stem cell transplantation, and cohorts A, B and C differed in prior brentuximab vedotin exposure. The trial cohort comprised fewer than 65 patients with relapsed/refractory classical Hodgkin lymphoma whose best overall responses were complete response, partial response or progressive disease. In the multi-cohort phase II CheckMate 205 trial, trial patients received single-agent nivolumab. An independent review committee assessed best overall response by applying the 2007 International Working Group response criteria. Trial PBMCs were obtained immediately prior to nivolumab initiation (C1D1) and on therapy at cycle 2 day 1 and cycle 4 day 1. After peripheral blood was drawn into 8 mL Vacutainer Cell Preparation Tubes, PBMCs were isolated by centrifugation and then cryopreserved.

The TCR sequence derives from a human donor with classical Hodgkin lymphoma. The sample was peripheral blood mononuclear cells (PBMCs), taken at baseline. In this chain, TRBV14 is recombined with TRBJ2-7; TRBD2 is possibly the D segment (5 matching bases). The nucleotide sequence reads TGTGCCAGCAGCCAAGAGGGCCGAGGGTCCTACGAGCAGTACTTC. This yields the protein CASSQEGRGSYEQYF.